This TCR beta chain was sequenced during a study of identical twins. Whole-study results and caveats: Whereas memory repertoires showed no such difference, abundant cord blood beta clonotypes carried fewer insertions. These conclusions were based on statistical analysis (cross-sectional, not following the same donors). Twins' excess sharing was less marked for out-of-frame beta sequences.

This clonotype was counted only a few times. The antigen is not known. The CDR3 has 16 amino acids. V was pared by 3 bases and J by 3 bases, with 2 bases of the junction left unmatched. CDR1 is MGHDK and CDR2 is SYGVNS in the germline V gene. Unique molecular identifiers were present on the cDNA, and a universal primer site came from template switching. TCRdb re-called the 5' RACE reads with MiXCR, one entry per CDR3 protein. The data contain 500,000 to 650,000 distinct CDR3 sequences, about a fifth of them seen just once; the ten biggest clones take up around 0.47%. The sample was also linked to a second study, of yellow fever vaccine responses in identical twins.

The source material was CD4+ T cells sorted from blood. V gene TRBV25-1 combines with J gene TRBJ2-2; 12 bases fit TRBD2. The origin of this receptor is a woman aged 18-30 years in good health. The CDR3 is CASSDLAGGYTGELFF. The CDR3, as DNA: TGTGCCAGCAGTGACCTAGCGGGGGGGTACACCGGGGAGCTGTTTTTT.